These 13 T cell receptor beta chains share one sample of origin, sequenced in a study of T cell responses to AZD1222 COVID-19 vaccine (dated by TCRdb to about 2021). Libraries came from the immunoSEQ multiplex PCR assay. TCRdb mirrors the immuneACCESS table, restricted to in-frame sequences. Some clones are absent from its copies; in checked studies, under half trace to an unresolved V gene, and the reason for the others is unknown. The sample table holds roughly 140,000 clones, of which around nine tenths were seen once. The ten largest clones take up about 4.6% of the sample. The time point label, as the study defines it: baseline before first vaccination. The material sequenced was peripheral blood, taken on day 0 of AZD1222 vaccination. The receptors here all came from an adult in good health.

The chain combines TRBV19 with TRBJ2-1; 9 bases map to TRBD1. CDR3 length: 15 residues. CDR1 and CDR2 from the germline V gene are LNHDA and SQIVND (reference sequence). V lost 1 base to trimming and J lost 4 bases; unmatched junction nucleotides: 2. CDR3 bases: TGTGCCAGTAGTATAGGACAGGGGGGTTACAATGAGCAGTTCTTC. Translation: CASSIGQGGYNEQFF.

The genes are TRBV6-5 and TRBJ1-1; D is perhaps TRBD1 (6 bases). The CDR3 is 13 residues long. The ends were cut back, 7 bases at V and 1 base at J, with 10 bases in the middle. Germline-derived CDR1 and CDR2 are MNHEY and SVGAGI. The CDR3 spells CASITGQNTEAFF. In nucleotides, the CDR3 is TGTGCCAGCATTACGGGACAGAACACTGAAGCTTTCTTT.

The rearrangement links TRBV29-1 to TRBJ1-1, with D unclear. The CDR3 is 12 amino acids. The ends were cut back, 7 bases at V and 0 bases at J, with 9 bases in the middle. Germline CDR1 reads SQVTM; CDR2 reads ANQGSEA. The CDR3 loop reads CSASAVNTEAFF. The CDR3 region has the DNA TGCAGCGCTTCGGCGGTGAACACTGAAGCTTTCTTT.

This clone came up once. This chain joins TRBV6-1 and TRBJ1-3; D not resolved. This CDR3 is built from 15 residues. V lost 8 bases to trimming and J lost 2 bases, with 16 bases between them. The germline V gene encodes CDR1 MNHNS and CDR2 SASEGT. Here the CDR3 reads CASRPTGEAGNTIYF. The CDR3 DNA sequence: TGTGCCAGCCGTCCCACGGGTGAGGCTGGAAACACCATATATTTT.

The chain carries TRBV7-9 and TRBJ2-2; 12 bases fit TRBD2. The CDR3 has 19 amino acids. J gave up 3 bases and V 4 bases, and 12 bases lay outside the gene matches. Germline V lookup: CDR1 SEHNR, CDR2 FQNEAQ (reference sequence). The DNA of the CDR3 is TGTGCCAGCAGCTACCGCCGGACTAGCGGGATCTCCCACACCGGGGAGCTGTTTTTT. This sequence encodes CASSYRRTSGISHTGELFF.

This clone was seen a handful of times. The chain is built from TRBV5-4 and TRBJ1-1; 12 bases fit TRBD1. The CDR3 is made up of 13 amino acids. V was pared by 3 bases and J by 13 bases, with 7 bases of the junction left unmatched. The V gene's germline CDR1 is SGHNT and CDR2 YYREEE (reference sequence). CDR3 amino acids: CASSSGTGGRGFF. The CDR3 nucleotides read TGTGCCAGCAGCTCCGGGACAGGGGGCCGAGGTTTCTTT.

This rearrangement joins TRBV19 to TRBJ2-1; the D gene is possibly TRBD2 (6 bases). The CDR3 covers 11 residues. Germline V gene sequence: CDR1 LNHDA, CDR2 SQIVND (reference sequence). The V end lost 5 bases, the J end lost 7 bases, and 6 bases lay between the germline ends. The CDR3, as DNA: TGTGCCAGTAGTCGGGGGAATGAGCAGTTCTTC. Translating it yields CASSRGNEQFF.

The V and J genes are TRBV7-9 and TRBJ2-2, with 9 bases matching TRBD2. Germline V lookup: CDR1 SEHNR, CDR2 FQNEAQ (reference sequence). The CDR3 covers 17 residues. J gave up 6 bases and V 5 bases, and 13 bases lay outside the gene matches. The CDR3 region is CASSPQASGIGSGELFF. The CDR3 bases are TGTGCCAGCAGCCCGCAGGCTAGCGGGATCGGTTCCGGGGAGCTGTTTTTT.

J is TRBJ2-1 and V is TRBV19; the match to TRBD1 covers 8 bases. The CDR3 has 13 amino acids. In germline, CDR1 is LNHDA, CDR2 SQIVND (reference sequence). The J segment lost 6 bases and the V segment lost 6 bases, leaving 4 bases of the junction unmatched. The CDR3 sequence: CASRQGVVNEQFF. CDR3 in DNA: TGTGCCAGTAGACAGGGGGTAGTCAATGAGCAGTTCTTC.

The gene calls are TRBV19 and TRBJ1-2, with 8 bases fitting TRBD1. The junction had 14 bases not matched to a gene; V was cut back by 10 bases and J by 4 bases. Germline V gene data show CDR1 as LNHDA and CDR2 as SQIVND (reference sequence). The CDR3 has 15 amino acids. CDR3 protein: CATRGDWTGLYGYTF. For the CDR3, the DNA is TGTGCCACTCGCGGGGATTGGACAGGGCTCTATGGCTACACCTTC.

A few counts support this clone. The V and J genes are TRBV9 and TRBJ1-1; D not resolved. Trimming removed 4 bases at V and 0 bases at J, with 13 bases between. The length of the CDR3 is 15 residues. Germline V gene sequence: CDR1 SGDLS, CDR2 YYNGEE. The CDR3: CASSPYHTMNTEAFF. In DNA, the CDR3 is TGTGCCAGCAGCCCCTACCACACAATGAACACTGAAGCTTTCTTT.

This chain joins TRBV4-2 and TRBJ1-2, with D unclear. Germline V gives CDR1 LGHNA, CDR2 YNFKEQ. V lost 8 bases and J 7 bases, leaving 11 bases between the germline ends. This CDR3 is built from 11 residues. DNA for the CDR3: TGTGCCAGCTTGGGCGGTGCTGGCTACACCTTC. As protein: CASLGGAGYTF.

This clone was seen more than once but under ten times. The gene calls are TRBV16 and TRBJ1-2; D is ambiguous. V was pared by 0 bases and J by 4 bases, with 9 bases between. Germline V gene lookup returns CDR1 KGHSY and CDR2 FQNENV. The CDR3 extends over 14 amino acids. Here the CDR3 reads CASSQSGRFYGYTF. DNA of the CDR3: TGTGCCAGCAGCCAATCTGGACGGTTCTATGGCTACACCTTC.